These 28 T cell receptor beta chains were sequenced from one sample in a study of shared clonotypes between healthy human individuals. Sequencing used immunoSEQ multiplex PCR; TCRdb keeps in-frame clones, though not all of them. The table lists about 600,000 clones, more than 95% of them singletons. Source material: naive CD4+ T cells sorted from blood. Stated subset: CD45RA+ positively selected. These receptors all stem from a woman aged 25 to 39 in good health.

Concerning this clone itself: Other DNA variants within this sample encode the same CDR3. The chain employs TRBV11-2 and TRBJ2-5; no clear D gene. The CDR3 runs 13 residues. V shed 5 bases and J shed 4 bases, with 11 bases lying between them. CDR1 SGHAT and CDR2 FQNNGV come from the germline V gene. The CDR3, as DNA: TGTGCCAGCAGCCCCGATCGGGCAGAGACCCAGTACTTC. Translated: CASSPDRAETQYF.

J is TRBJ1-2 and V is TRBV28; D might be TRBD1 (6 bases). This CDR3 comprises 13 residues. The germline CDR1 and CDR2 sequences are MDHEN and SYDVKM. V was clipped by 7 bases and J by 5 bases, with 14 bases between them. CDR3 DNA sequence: TGTGCCAGCAATGGGCAGGGGAGATATGGCTACACCTTC. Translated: CASNGQGRYGYTF.

The CDR3 is CASSPRSYSESSYNEQFF. In DNA, the CDR3 is TGTGCCAGCAGCCCTCGTTCGTACTCCGAGAGCTCCTACAATGAGCAGTTCTTC. J is TRBJ2-1 and V is TRBV4-2; D unresolved. Per germline, CDR1 LGHNA and CDR2 YNFKEQ. CDR3 length equals 18 residues. Trimming stripped 4 bases from V and 0 bases from J, with 19 bases between.

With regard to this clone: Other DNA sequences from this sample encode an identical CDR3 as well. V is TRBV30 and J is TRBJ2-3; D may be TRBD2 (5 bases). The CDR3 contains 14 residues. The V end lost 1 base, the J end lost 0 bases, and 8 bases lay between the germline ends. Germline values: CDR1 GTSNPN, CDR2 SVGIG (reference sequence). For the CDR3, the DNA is TGTGCCTGGAGTGCGGGAACTAGCACAGATACGCAGTATTTT. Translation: CAWSAGTSTDTQYF.

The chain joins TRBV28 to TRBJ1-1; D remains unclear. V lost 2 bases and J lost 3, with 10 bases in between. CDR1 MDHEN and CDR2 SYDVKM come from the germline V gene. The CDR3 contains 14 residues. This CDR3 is CASSLGRTYTEAFF. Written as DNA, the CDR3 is TGTGCCAGCAGTTTAGGTAGGACCTACACTGAAGCTTTCTTT.

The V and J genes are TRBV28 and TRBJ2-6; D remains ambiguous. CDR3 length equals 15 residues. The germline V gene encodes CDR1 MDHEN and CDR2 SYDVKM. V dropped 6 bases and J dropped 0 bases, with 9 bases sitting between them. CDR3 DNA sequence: TGTGCCAGCAGCCAAACGAGCTCTGGGGCCAACGTCCTGACTTTC. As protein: CASSQTSSGANVLTF.

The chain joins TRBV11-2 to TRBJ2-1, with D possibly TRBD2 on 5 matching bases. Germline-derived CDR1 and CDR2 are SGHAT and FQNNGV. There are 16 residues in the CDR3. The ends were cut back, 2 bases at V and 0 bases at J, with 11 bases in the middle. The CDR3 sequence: CASSLSPSGSYNEQFF. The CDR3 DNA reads TGTGCCAGCAGCTTATCTCCCAGCGGCTCCTACAATGAGCAGTTCTTC.

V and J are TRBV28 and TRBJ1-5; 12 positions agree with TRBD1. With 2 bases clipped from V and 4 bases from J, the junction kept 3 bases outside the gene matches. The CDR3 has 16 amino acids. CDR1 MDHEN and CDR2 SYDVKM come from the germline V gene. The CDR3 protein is CASSLEGQGANQPQHF. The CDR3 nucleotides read TGTGCCAGCAGTTTAGAGGGACAGGGGGCGAATCAGCCCCAGCATTTT.

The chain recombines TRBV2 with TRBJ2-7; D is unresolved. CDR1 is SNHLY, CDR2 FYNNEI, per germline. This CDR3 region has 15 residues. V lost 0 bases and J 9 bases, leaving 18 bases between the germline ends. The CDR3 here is CASSEARPPLAPQYF. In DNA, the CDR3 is TGTGCCAGCAGTGAAGCGAGGCCTCCTCTGGCGCCGCAGTACTTC. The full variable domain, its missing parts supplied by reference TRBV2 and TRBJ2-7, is EPEVTQTPSHQVTQMGQEVILRCVPISNHLYFYWYRQILGQKVEFLVSFYNNEISEKSEIFDDQFSVERPDGSNFTLKIRSTKLEDSAMYFCASSEARPPLAPQYFGPGTRLTVT.

CDR3 sequence (DNA): TGTGCCAGCTCACCTCGGTTGAACACTGAAGCTTTCTTT. Protein sequence: CASSPRLNTEAFF. The chain links TRBV18 to TRBJ1-1; the D is unclear. Between the trimmed V and J ends, which lost 3 bases and 0 bases, there was a span of 5 bases. Germline assignment: CDR1 KGHSH and CDR2 LQKENI. The CDR3 sequence is 13 residues long.

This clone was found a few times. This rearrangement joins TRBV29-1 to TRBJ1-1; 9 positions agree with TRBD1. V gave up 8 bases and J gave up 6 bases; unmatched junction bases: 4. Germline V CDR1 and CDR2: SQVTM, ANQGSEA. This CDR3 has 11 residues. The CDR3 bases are TGCAGCTCCACAGGGGGCCCTGAAGCTTTCTTT. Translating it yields CSSTGGPEAFF. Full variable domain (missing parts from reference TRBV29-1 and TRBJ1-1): SAVISQKPSRDICQRGTSLTIQCQVDSQVTMMFWYRQQPGQSLTLIATANQGSEATYESGFVIDKFPISRPNLTFSTLTVSNMSPEDSSIYLCSSTGGPEAFFGQGTRLTVV.

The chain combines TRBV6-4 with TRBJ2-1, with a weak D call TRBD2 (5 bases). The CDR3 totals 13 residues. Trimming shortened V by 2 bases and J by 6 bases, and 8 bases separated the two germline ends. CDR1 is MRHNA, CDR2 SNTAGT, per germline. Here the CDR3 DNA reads TGTGCCAGCAGTGACCGAGGAGGCAATGAGCAGTTCTTC. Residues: CASSDRGGNEQFF.

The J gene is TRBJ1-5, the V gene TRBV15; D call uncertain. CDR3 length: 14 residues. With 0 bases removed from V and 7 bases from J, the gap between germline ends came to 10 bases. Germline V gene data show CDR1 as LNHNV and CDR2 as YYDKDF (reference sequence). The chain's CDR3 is CATSRDERGQPQHF. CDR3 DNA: TGTGCCACCAGCAGAGACGAGCGGGGACAGCCCCAGCATTTT.

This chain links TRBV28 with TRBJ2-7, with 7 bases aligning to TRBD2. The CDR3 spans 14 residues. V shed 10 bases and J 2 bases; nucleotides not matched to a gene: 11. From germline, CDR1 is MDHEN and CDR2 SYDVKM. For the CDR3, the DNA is TGTGCCACCCTAGACGGGAGGCCCCCCTACGAGCAGTACTTC. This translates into CATLDGRPPYEQYF.

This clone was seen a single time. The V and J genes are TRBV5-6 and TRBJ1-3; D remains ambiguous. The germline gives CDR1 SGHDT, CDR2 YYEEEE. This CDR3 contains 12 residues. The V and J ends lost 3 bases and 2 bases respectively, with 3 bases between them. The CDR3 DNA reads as TGTGCCAGCAGCTCAGCTGGAAACACCATATATTTT. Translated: CASSSAGNTIYF.

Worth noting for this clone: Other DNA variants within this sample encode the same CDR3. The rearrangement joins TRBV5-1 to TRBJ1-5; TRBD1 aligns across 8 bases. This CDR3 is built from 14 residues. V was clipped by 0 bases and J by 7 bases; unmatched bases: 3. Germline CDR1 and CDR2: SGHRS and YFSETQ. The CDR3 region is CASSLGTGRQPQHF. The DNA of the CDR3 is TGCGCCAGCAGCTTGGGGACAGGGCGGCAGCCCCAGCATTTT.

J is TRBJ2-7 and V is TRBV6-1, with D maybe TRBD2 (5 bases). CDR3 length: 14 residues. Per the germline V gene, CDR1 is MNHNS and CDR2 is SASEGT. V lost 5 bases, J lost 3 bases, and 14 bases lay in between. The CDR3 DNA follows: TGTGCCAGCAGTCGGGGAGCGTCCTACTACGAGCAGTACTTC. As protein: CASSRGASYYEQYF.

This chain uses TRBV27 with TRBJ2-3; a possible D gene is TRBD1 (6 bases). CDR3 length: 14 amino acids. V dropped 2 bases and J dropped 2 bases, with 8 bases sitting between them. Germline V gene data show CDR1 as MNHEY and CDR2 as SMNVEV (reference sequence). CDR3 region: CASSLGQYTDTQYF. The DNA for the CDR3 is TGTGCCAGCAGTTTAGGACAGTACACAGATACGCAGTATTTT.

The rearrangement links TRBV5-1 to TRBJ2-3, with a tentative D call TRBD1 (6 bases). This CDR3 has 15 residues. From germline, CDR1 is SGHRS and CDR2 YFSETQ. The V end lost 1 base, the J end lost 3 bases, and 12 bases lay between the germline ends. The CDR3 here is CASSLSQGMTDTQYF. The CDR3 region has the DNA TGCGCCAGCAGCTTGAGCCAGGGGATGACAGATACGCAGTATTTT.

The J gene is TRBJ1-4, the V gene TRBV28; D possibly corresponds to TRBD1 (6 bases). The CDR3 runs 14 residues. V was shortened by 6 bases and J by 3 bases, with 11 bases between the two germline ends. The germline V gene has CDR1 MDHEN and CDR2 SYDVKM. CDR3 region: CASRKAGANEKLFF. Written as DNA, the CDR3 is TGTGCCAGCAGGAAGGCAGGGGCTAATGAAAAACTGTTTTTT. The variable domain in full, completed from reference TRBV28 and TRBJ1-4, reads DVKVTQSSRYLVKRTGEKVFLECVQDMDHENMFWYRQDPGLGLRLIYFSYDVKMKEKGDIPEGYSVSREKKERFSLILESASTNQTSMYLCASRKAGANEKLFFGSGTQLSVL.

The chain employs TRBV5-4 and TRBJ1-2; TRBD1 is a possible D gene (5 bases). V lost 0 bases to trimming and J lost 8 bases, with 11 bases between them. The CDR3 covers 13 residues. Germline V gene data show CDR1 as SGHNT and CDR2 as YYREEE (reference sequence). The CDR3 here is CASSLDRIWGYTF. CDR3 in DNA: TGTGCCAGCAGCTTGGACAGGATTTGGGGCTACACCTTC.

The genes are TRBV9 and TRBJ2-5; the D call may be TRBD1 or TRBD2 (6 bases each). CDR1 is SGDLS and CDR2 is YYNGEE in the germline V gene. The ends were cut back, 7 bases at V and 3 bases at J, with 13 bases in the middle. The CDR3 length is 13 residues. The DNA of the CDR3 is TGTGCCAGCGGGGGGCGGAACAAAGAGACCCAGTACTTC. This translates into CASGGRNKETQYF.

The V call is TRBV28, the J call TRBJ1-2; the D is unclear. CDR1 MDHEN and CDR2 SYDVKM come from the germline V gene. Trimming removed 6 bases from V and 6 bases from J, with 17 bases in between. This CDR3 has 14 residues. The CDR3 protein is CASSLTLELNGYTF. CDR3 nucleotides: TGTGCCAGCAGCCTAACGCTGGAATTGAATGGCTACACCTTC.

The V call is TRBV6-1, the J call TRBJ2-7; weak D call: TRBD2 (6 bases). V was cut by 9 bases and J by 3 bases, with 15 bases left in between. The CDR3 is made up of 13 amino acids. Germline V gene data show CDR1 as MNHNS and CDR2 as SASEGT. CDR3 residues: CASKREVRYEQYF. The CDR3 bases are TGTGCCAGTAAAAGGGAGGTTCGCTACGAGCAGTACTTC.

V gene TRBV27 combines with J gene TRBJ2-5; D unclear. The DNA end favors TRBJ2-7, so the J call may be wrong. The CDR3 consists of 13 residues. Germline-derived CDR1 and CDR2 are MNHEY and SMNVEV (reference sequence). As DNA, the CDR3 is TGTGCCAGCAGTGAGAGACAAGCCTACGAGCAGTACTTC. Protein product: CASSERQAYEQYF.

CDR3 loop: CASSAGTGINNQPQHF. The CDR3 coding sequence is TGTGCCAGCAGCGCCGGGACAGGGATAAACAATCAGCCCCAGCATTTT. J is TRBJ1-5 and V is TRBV5-8; the match to TRBD1 covers 9 bases. The CDR3 has 16 residues. Germline-derived CDR1 and CDR2 are SGHTS and YDEGEE. V dropped 4 bases and J dropped 3; count of bases not matched to a gene: 8.

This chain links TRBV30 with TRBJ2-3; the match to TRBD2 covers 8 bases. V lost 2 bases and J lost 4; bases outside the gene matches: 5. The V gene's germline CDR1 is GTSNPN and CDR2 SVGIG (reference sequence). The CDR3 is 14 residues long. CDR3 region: CAWSTSGSSDTQYF. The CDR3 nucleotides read TGTGCCTGGAGTACCAGCGGGAGCTCAGATACGCAGTATTTT.

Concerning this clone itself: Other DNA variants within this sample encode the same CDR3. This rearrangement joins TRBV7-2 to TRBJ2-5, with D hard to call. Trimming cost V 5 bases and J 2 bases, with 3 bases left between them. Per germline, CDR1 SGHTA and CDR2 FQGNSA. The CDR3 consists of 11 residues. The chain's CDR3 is CASSLQETQYF. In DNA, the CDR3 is TGTGCCAGCAGCCTACAAGAGACCCAGTACTTC.